A single sample is the source of the 21 T cell receptor beta chains below, sequenced in a study of T cells after yellow fever vaccination. Each CDR3 protein gets one entry after TCRdb re-called the 5' RACE reads with MiXCR. The sample contains about 240,000 distinct CDR3 sequences, roughly 4% of which appear only once. The sample was PBMCs, taken 15 days after the yellow fever booster vaccination. The source is a young man who received the YFV17D yellow fever vaccine.

The table lists this clonotype with many counts. The chain has TRBV7-9 and TRBJ1-3, with D perhaps matching TRBD1 (6 bases). This CDR3 spans 22 amino acids. V was clipped by 5 bases and J by 0 bases, with 32 bases between them. Germline CDR1 reads SEHNR; CDR2 reads FQNEAQ (reference sequence). The CDR3 DNA reads as TGTGCCAGCAGCGCGATGACCGGAGAGACAGGCTCCCTCCAGAGCTCTGGAAACACCATATATTTT. Amino acid sequence: CASSAMTGETGSLQSSGNTIYF.

This clonotype was picked up many times. The chain links TRBV10-3 to TRBJ1-5, with TRBD1 matching over 7 bases. V was clipped by 2 bases and J by 2 bases; unmatched bases: 3. The length of the CDR3 is 15 residues. CDR1 and CDR2 from the germline V gene are ENHRY and SYGVKD. The CDR3 reads CAISENRGRNQPQHF. CDR3 in DNA: TGTGCCATCAGTGAGAACAGGGGACGCAATCAGCCCCAGCATTTT.

This clonotype was seen a few times. This chain connects TRBV9 to TRBJ2-1, with a tentative D call TRBD1 (5 bases). Trimming removed 3 bases at V and 4 bases at J, with 17 bases between. The germline V gene encodes CDR1 SGDLS and CDR2 YYNGEE. This CDR3 spans 16 amino acids. In DNA, the CDR3 is TGTGCCAGCAGCGCTGACAGCCCCCACATATACAATGAGCAGTTCTTC. Translated: CASSADSPHIYNEQFF. The full variable domain, in which reference TRBV9 and TRBJ2-1 provide the parts outside the CDR3, is DSGVTQTPKHLITATGQRVTLRCSPRSGDLSVYWYQQSLDQGLQFLIQYYNGEERAKGNILERFSAQQFPDLHSELNLSSLELGDSALYFCASSADSPHIYNEQFFGPGTRLTVL.

This clonotype was counted ten times or more. This chain uses TRBV12-5 with TRBJ1-2; D gene ambiguous. Deletions cut 2 bases from V and 8 bases from J, with 12 bases between. The CDR3 covers 13 residues. Germline-derived CDR1 and CDR2 are LGHNT and FRNRAP. In nucleotides, the CDR3 is TGTGCTAGTGGTTTGACCGGGAGTTGGGGCTACACCTTC. The encoded protein is CASGLTGSWGYTF.

The sample holds many counts of this clonotype. The J gene is TRBJ2-3, the V gene TRBV20-1; 9 bases align to TRBD2. In germline, CDR1 is DFQATT, CDR2 SNEGSKA (reference sequence). V shed 5 bases, J shed 2 bases, and the junction held 11 bases outside the gene matches. This CDR3 comprises 16 residues. Here the CDR3 DNA reads TGCAGTGCTTGCGTCCCAGCGGGGGGCATCACAGATACGCAGTATTTT. Encoded protein: CSACVPAGGITDTQYF.

The table lists this clonotype with many counts. This rearrangement joins TRBV7-6 to TRBJ2-7, with D tentatively TRBD2 (6 bases). The CDR3 has 16 residues. The germline V gene has CDR1 SGHVS and CDR2 FNYEAQ. Deletions cut 2 bases from V and 3 bases from J, with 17 bases between. The CDR3 DNA sequence: TGTGCCAGCAGCTTATGGCCCACGGGGGAACGCTACGAGCAGTACTTC. The encoded protein is CASSLWPTGERYEQYF.

This clonotype was detected a few times. This CDR3 reads CASVSSHNQPQHF. The DNA of the CDR3 is TGTGCCAGTGTGTCTTCACACAATCAGCCCCAGCATTTT. The genes are TRBV19 and TRBJ1-5, with no clear D. Trimming shortened V by 8 bases and J by 3 bases, and 11 bases separated the two germline ends. This CDR3 is built from 13 residues. Germline V gene sequence: CDR1 LNHDA, CDR2 SQIVND (reference sequence).

This clonotype was detected ten times or more. This chain connects TRBV5-6 to TRBJ1-2; D ambiguous. The ends were cut back, 4 bases at V and 0 bases at J, with 16 bases in the middle. The CDR3 sequence is 16 residues long. Germline CDR1 reads SGHDT; CDR2 reads YYEEEE. This CDR3 reads CASSPYTNGPNYGYTF. DNA for the CDR3: TGTGCCAGCAGCCCCTATACAAACGGGCCTAACTATGGCTACACCTTC.

The sample holds many counts of this clonotype. The chain recombines TRBV24-1 with TRBJ2-1, with 10 bases identical to TRBD1. Germline V lookup: CDR1 KGHDR, CDR2 SFDVKD. The CDR3 is 15 amino acids. V lost 2 bases and J lost 6; bases outside the gene matches: 3. CDR3 region: CATSDSDRGGNEQFF. CDR3 DNA: TGTGCCACCAGTGATTCGGACAGGGGGGGCAATGAGCAGTTCTTC.

In its sample, this clonotype was seen many times. CDR3 bases: TGTGCCAGCAGCGGAACAGGGGCGTCGGCGAACACTGAAGCTTTCTTT. Protein sequence: CASSGTGASANTEAFF. This rearrangement joins TRBV7-8 to TRBJ1-1, with 7 bases lining up with TRBD1. J gave up 1 base and V 5 bases, and 10 bases lay outside the gene matches. This CDR3 is built from 16 residues. CDR1 and CDR2 (germline): SGHVS, FQNEAQ. The complete variable domain, with remaining parts taken from reference TRBV7-8 and TRBJ1-1, reads GAGVSQSPRYKVAKRGQDVALRCDPISGHVSLFWYQQALGQGPEFLTYFQNEAQLDKSGLPSDRFFAERPEGSVSTLKIQRTQQEDSAVYLCASSGTGASANTEAFFGQGTRLTVV.

This clonotype showed up many times. The chain uses TRBV11-2 and TRBJ2-3; TRBD2 matches 8 bases. The germline V gene has CDR1 SGHAT and CDR2 FQNNGV. The CDR3 runs 16 residues. The V and J ends lost 2 bases and 4 bases, in that order; junction bases with no gene match: 8. Written as DNA, the CDR3 is TGTGCCAGCAGCTTACGGGGAGCGGGGGCGGCAGATACGCAGTATTTT. Translation gives CASSLRGAGAADTQYF.

This clonotype was seen at least ten times. The gene calls are TRBV12-3 or TRBV12-4 and TRBJ2-7; D is uncertain. Trimming stripped 3 bases from V and 2 bases from J, with 8 bases between. This CDR3 contains 13 residues. CDR3 nucleotide sequence: TGTGCCAGCAGTTTCTTGGAAACCTACGAGCAGTACTTC. Translated, it gives CASSFLETYEQYF.

This clonotype was seen ten or more times. The chain has TRBV18 and TRBJ1-1; D is unclear. Trimming took off 8 bases at V and 4 bases at J, with 20 bases between the two ends. The V gene's germline CDR1 is KGHSH and CDR2 LQKENI. This CDR3 region has 15 residues. As DNA, the CDR3 is TGTGCCAGCACCCCTCGTACGGGAGCCGGCACTGAAGCTTTCTTT. It is translated as CASTPRTGAGTEAFF. The variable domain in full, completed from reference TRBV18 and TRBJ1-1, reads NAGVMQNPRHLVRRRGQEARLRCSPMKGHSHVYWYRQLPEEGLKFMVYLQKENIIDESGMPKERFSAEFPKEGPSILRIQQVVRGDSAAYFCASTPRTGAGTEAFFGQGTRLTVV.

Ten or more counts support this clonotype. The gene calls are TRBV7-9 and TRBJ1-2; no reliable D call. Per germline, CDR1 SEHNR and CDR2 FQNEAQ (reference sequence). This CDR3 is built from 14 residues. The V and J ends lost 1 base and 4 bases respectively, with 10 bases between them. The chain's CDR3 is CASSLETAAYGYTF. In nucleotides, the CDR3 is TGTGCCAGCAGCTTAGAGACTGCAGCCTATGGCTACACCTTC.

This clonotype was observed at least ten times. CDR3 in amino acids: CASSQERAGGNTEAFF. CDR3 DNA: TGTGCCAGCAGCCAAGAGCGGGCAGGGGGGAACACTGAAGCTTTCTTT. V gene TRBV4-2 combines with J gene TRBJ1-1; TRBD1 matches 7 bases. The junction had 5 bases not matched to a gene; V was cut back by 0 bases and J by 1 base. Looked up from germline, CDR1 is LGHNA and CDR2 is YNFKEQ. The CDR3 has 16 amino acids.

The chain links TRBV7-2 to TRBJ2-6; the match to TRBD2 covers 7 bases. J gave up 2 bases and V 6 bases, and 4 bases lay outside the gene matches. The germline V gene encodes CDR1 SGHTA and CDR2 FQGNSA. This CDR3 is built from 15 residues. The CDR3 bases are TGTGCCAGCAGGAGACGGGGGGCTGGGGCCAACGTCCTGACTTTC. Translation: CASRRRGAGANVLTF.

This clonotype appeared many times. V and J are TRBV10-3 and TRBJ2-3; the D gene is possibly TRBD1 (6 bases). Germline V CDR1 and CDR2: ENHRY, SYGVKD. V dropped 7 bases and J dropped 0 bases, with 11 bases sitting between them. CDR3 size: 14 residues. The CDR3 DNA follows: TGTGCCATCAAGGGGGATTCGAGCACAGATACGCAGTATTTT. Protein: CAIKGDSSTDTQYF.

This chain connects TRBV20-1 to TRBJ2-7, with TRBD2 matching 11 bases. Trimming took 5 bases from V and 6 from J; bases not matched to a gene: 6. This CDR3 is built from 13 residues. Germline CDR1 is DFQATT and CDR2 is SNEGSKA (reference sequence). The CDR3 sequence: CSAETSGEIEQYF. The CDR3 nucleotides read TGCAGTGCTGAGACTAGCGGGGAAATCGAGCAGTACTTC.

This clonotype was recorded at least ten times. CDR3 protein: CASSQDIAGDTFYEQYF. The CDR3 nucleotides read TGTGCCAGCAGCCAAGATATAGCGGGGGATACTTTCTACGAGCAGTACTTC. The rearrangement uses TRBV3-1 and TRBJ2-7; 9 bases are shared with TRBD2. Unmatched junction bases numbered 9, after V lost 0 bases and J lost 3 bases. The CDR3 length is 17 residues. Germline V CDR1 and CDR2: LGHDT, YNNKEL (reference sequence).

This clonotype has a count of ten or more. V gene TRBV10-1 combines with J gene TRBJ2-7; D remains unclear. The V end was cut by 6 bases, the J end by 5 bases, with 20 bases between. Germline CDR1 and CDR2: WNHNN and SYGVQD (reference sequence). CDR3 length: 15 residues. CDR3 DNA sequence: TGCGCCAGCAGCCCCAAGCGCCGGTTCCACGACGAGCAGTACTTC. It encodes CASSPKRRFHDEQYF.

This clonotype was counted at least ten times. This CDR3 reads CASSYKGRTEAFF. The CDR3 nucleotides read TGTGCCAGCAGTTATAAGGGACGGACTGAAGCTTTCTTT. The chain recombines TRBV6-5 with TRBJ1-1, with D possibly matching TRBD1 (5 bases). This CDR3 region has 13 residues. CDR1 is MNHEY, CDR2 SVGAGI, per germline. Trimming took off 3 bases at V and 5 bases at J, with 10 bases between the two ends.